This T cell receptor (beta chain) was identified during a study of shared clonotypes between healthy human individuals. About this clone itself: Its antigen is not identified.

The CDR3 consists of 17 residues. With V trimmed by 5 bases and J by 0 bases, 10 bases remained unmatched. Germline CDR1 is MRHNA and CDR2 is SNTAGT. Every donor, a Caucasian adult, lived in Nashville, Tennessee. Whole-study results and caveats: Since donors were few, the genetic and exposure-history diversity represented was limited.

Generated by immunoSEQ multiplex PCR, the TCRdb table keeps only in-frame clones and is missing some. The sample carries over 1.5 million clones, approximately 98% recorded once. Sequencing input: naive CD4+ T cells sorted from blood. Subset described: CD45RA+ positively selected. The chain links TRBV6-4 to TRBJ2-1, with TRBD1 matching over 7 bases. The clonotype was recovered from a man aged 25 to 40 in good health. The CDR3 sequence: CASSPRTGYNSYNEQFF. The DNA for the CDR3 is TGTGCCAGCAGTCCCCGGACAGGATACAACTCCTACAATGAGCAGTTCTTC.